This T cell receptor beta chain was documented in a study of T cell responses to AZD1222 COVID-19 vaccine. About the research overall: Pooling of second doses given at about 4 or about 12 weeks was done.

The germline gives CDR1 SGHVS, CDR2 FNYEAQ. Trimming cost V 5 bases and J 2 bases; bases outside gene matches: 7. CDR3 length equals 16 residues. TCRdb's copy holds only in-frame clones and misses some; the assay was immunoSEQ multiplex PCR. Found here are some 140,000 clones, 90% of them singletons; the top ten hold approximately 1.6%. This TCR derives from an adult in good health. The sequenced sample was peripheral blood, obtained on day 0 of AZD1222 vaccination. V and J are TRBV7-6 and TRBJ2-3; 10 bases are a match to TRBD2. The CDR3 loop is CASSQQRGGHTDTQYF. The CDR3, as DNA: TGTGCCAGCAGCCAACAGCGGGGGGGACACACAGATACGCAGTATTTT.